This TCR beta chain originates from a study of control samples from healthy donors and cancer patients. The CDR3 length is 15 residues. V lost 1 base, J lost 8 bases, and 7 bases stayed unmatched. From germline, CDR1 is KGHSH and CDR2 LQKENI. TCRdb's table, derived via immunoSEQ multiplex PCR, lists solely in-frame clones and lacks some. The top ten hold roughly an eighth of the sample, which has 80,000 to 100,000 clones, 80% to 90% seen once. The chain carries TRBV18 and TRBJ2-2, with 7 bases lining up with TRBD1. The material sequenced was blood. This sequence was found in a man aged 25-40 years in good health. CDR3 bases: TGTGCCAGCTCACCACGTGACAGGGAATCGGGGGAGCTGTTTTTT. Translation: CASSPRDRESGELFF. Full variable domain (missing parts from reference TRBV18 and TRBJ2-2): NAGVMQNPRHLVRRRGQEARLRCSPMKGHSHVYWYRQLPEEGLKFMVYLQKENIIDESGMPKERFSAEFPKEGPSILRIQQVVRGDSAAYFCASSPRDRESGELFFGEGSRLTVL.